The next 29 T cell receptor beta chains were all read from a single sample in a study of identical twins. TCRdb reanalysed the 5' RACE reads using MiXCR and keeps one entry per CDR3 protein. This sample carries about 520,000 distinct CDR3 sequences, approximately 22% of them seen once, and the ten largest clones take about 0.91%. The data also belong to a second study, concerning T cells expressing NK-cell markers.

Sequenced material: CD4+ T cells sorted from blood. These receptors all stem from a woman between 18 and 30 years old in good health.

This clonotype was detected only a few times. The chain has TRBV12-3 or TRBV12-4 and TRBJ2-5; no reliable D call. Deletions cut 3 bases from V and 4 bases from J, with 9 bases between. The CDR3 covers 13 residues. Here the CDR3 DNA reads TGTGCCAGCAGTTTTCTGTCGGGAGAGACCCAGTACTTC. Residues: CASSFLSGETQYF.

As regards this clonotype: Possible read error: a much larger clone is one base away. The chain employs TRBV5-5 and TRBJ1-2; D gene unclear. There are 13 residues in the CDR3. Per germline, CDR1 SGHKS and CDR2 YYEKEE (reference sequence). The CDR3 DNA follows: TGTGCCAGCAGCTTTGACCAGACCTATGGCTGCACCTTC. Translating gives CASSFDQTYGCTF.

This clonotype was observed a few times. This chain links TRBV7-9 with TRBJ2-3, with TRBD2 identical over 7 bases. The CDR3 covers 16 residues. Germline CDR1 and CDR2: SEHNR and FQNEAQ (reference sequence). The junction had 8 bases not matched to a gene; V was cut back by 5 bases and J by 0 bases. CDR3 in DNA: TGTGCCAGCAGCCCGGGAGCTAGCGGTAGCACAGATACGCAGTATTTT. The encoded protein is CASSPGASGSTDTQYF.

The chain couples TRBV6-1 to TRBJ2-1; possible D gene TRBD2, 5 bases. In germline, CDR1 is MNHNS, CDR2 SASEGT. CDR3 size: 12 residues. Trimming stripped 1 base from V and 10 bases from J, with 8 bases between. The CDR3 loop is CASSEEWREQFF. CDR3 nucleotides: TGTGCCAGCAGTGAAGAGTGGAGGGAGCAGTTCTTC.

This clonotype was detected many times. This chain joins TRBV6-2 or TRBV6-3 and TRBJ1-1; D uncertain. There are 14 residues in the CDR3. From germline, CDR1 is MNHEY and CDR2 SVGEGT. V lost 8 bases and J 1 base, leaving 14 bases between the germline ends. CDR3 sequence: CASGTRAQNTEAFF. DNA for the CDR3: TGTGCCAGCGGCACCCGGGCCCAGAACACTGAAGCTTTCTTT.

The table lists this clonotype with a few counts. DNA of the CDR3: TGCAGTGCCACCGGACGGCTTAGGGCCAAAAACATTCAGTACTTC. It is translated as CSATGRLRAKNIQYF. This chain connects TRBV20-1 to TRBJ2-4; D remains ambiguous. V lost 6 bases and J lost 1, with 16 bases in between. The CDR3 length is 15 residues. Germline V lookup: CDR1 DFQATT, CDR2 SNEGSKA (reference sequence).

This clonotype has just a few counts. The chain carries TRBV9 and TRBJ1-1; unclear D gene. The CDR3 loop spans 17 amino acids. The germline CDR1 and CDR2 sequences are SGDLS and YYNGEE. With 0 bases removed from V and 2 bases from J, the gap between germline ends came to 17 bases. CDR3 loop: CASSVVGNLGRNTEAFF. CDR3 sequence (DNA): TGTGCCAGCAGCGTAGTGGGGAACTTGGGTAGAAACACTGAAGCTTTCTTT.

This chain links TRBV2 with TRBJ1-5; D call uncertain. The V end was cut by 4 bases, the J end by 5 bases, with 6 bases between. The CDR3 is 12 amino acids. Germline V gene sequence: CDR1 SNHLY, CDR2 FYNNEI. CDR3 in DNA: TGTGCCAGCAGTGTTGGTTATCAGCCCCAGCATTTT. Translated: CASSVGYQPQHF.

This clonotype was counted a single time. V gene TRBV6-1 combines with J gene TRBJ2-7; D might be TRBD1 (6 bases). The CDR3 has 14 amino acids. Germline CDR1 and CDR2: MNHNS and SASEGT. The V gene lost 7 bases and the J gene lost 0 bases, with 13 bases spanning the gap. Here the CDR3 DNA reads TGTGCCAGCAAAACCGGACAGTCCTCCTACGAGCAGTACTTC. This sequence encodes CASKTGQSSYEQYF.

This clonotype was detected ten times or more. The V and J genes are TRBV12-3 or TRBV12-4 and TRBJ2-1, with 11 positions matching TRBD2. The trim removed 1 base at V and 5 bases at J, leaving 7 bases unmatched. The CDR3 is 17 amino acids. The CDR3 region is CASSLGVVAGGDNEQFF. For the CDR3, the DNA is TGTGCCAGCAGTTTAGGGGTCGTAGCGGGAGGGGACAATGAGCAGTTCTTC.

V gene TRBV5-1 combines with J gene TRBJ1-1; weak D call: TRBD1 (6 bases). V dropped 5 bases and J dropped 5 bases, with 13 bases sitting between them. The germline V gene encodes CDR1 SGHRS and CDR2 YFSETQ. The CDR3 has 13 amino acids. This CDR3 reads CASSKGERTEAFF. The CDR3 region has the DNA TGCGCCAGCAGTAAGGGGGAGAGGACTGAAGCTTTCTTT.

V is TRBV10-2 and J is TRBJ2-2; 12 bases are a match to TRBD2. The V and J ends lost 7 bases and 10 bases, in that order; junction bases with no gene match: 7. This CDR3 region has 14 residues. CDR1 is WSHSY, CDR2 SAAADI, per germline. This CDR3 reads CASKLAGGPKELFF. CDR3 sequence (DNA): TGCGCCAGCAAGCTAGCGGGGGGGCCCAAGGAGCTGTTTTTT.

This clonotype was recorded many times. CDR3 bases: TGTGCCAGCCAATGGGACCCCGGTCTCGAGACCCAGTACTTC. Encoded protein: CASQWDPGLETQYF. This chain connects TRBV2 to TRBJ2-5; D tentatively reads TRBD1 or TRBD2 (5 bases each). Trimming removed 8 bases from V and 5 bases from J, with 18 bases in between. Germline CDR1 reads SNHLY; CDR2 reads FYNNEI. This CDR3 is built from 14 residues.

The V gene is TRBV30, the J gene TRBJ2-7; D remains ambiguous. CDR3 length: 10 residues. Germline values: CDR1 GTSNPN, CDR2 SVGIG (reference sequence). Trimming took 4 bases from V and 4 from J, leaving 5 bases between them. The CDR3 DNA reads TGTGCCTGGACTGAATACGAGCAGTACTTC. Its translation is CAWTEYEQYF.

The chain employs TRBV7-2 and TRBJ2-7, with D perhaps TRBD1 (6 bases). Germline CDR1 is SGHTA and CDR2 is FQGNSA. The CDR3 runs 15 residues. Trimming removed 3 bases at V and 2 bases at J, with 14 bases between. CDR3 sequence (DNA): TGTGCCAGCAGCTTCGTCACAGGGCTAACCTACGAGCAGTACTTC. It encodes CASSFVTGLTYEQYF.

The chain carries TRBV11-1 and TRBJ2-1, with 10 bases lining up with TRBD2. The CDR3 runs to 19 residues. The V and J ends lost 3 bases and 2 bases, in that order; junction bases with no gene match: 13. Germline V CDR1 and CDR2: SGHAT, FQDESV (reference sequence). Here the CDR3 DNA reads TGTGCCAGCAGCTTTATCGCAGCGGGAGGGCGTGGGGCCTACAATGAGCAGTTCTTC. It translates to CASSFIAAGGRGAYNEQFF.

The chain is built from TRBV3-1 and TRBJ1-4; D unresolved. The CDR3 loop spans 13 amino acids. Per germline, CDR1 LGHDT and CDR2 YNNKEL (reference sequence). The V end lost 0 bases, the J end lost 11 bases, and 10 bases lay between the germline ends. For the CDR3, the DNA is TGTGCCAGCAGCCAAGATATAGCCAGTAAACTGTTTTTT. This sequence encodes CASSQDIASKLFF.

This clonotype was seen ten or more times. This sequence joins TRBV20-1 and TRBJ2-1; 12 nucleotides match TRBD2. CDR1 and CDR2 (germline): DFQATT, SNEGSKA (reference sequence). With 6 bases clipped from V and 7 bases from J, the junction kept 7 bases outside the gene matches. The CDR3 spans 14 residues. The CDR3 protein is CSAAASGRVNEQFF. Written as DNA, the CDR3 is TGCAGTGCCGCCGCTAGCGGGAGGGTAAATGAGCAGTTCTTC.

This rearrangement joins TRBV20-1 to TRBJ2-1; possibly TRBD2 for D (6 bases). The CDR3 is 15 amino acids. Trimming stripped 3 bases from V and 8 bases from J, with 20 bases between. Per germline, CDR1 DFQATT and CDR2 SNEGSKA (reference sequence). The CDR3 here is CSASGAGGDGDEQFF. CDR3 sequence (DNA): TGCAGTGCTAGCGGAGCGGGCGGAGACGGGGATGAGCAGTTCTTC.

This chain joins TRBV29-1 and TRBJ1-2; no definite D call. The CDR3 is made up of 13 amino acids. Trimming took off 6 bases at V and 7 bases at J, with 18 bases between the two ends. Germline V gene data show CDR1 as SQVTM and CDR2 as ANQGSEA. CDR3 coding DNA: TGCAGCGTGGCCCCTTTGAAACTGGGTGGCTACACCTTC. Protein sequence: CSVAPLKLGGYTF. Looking up the rest from reference TRBV29-1 and TRBJ1-2 gives the full variable domain: SAVISQKPSRDICQRGTSLTIQCQVDSQVTMMFWYRQQPGQSLTLIATANQGSEATYESGFVIDKFPISRPNLTFSTLTVSNMSPEDSSIYLCSVAPLKLGGYTFGSGTRLTVV.

To note about this clonotype: At one of its ends the junction is not consistent with the germline gene, which may arise from a read error. The CDR3 DNA is TGTGCCAGCAGGTTAGAAACACTCGAAAGCTCCTACGAGCAGTACTTC. It yields the protein CASRLETLESSYEQYF. The chain links TRBV12-3 or TRBV12-4 to TRBJ2-7; no reliable D call. The CDR3 spans 16 residues.

This sequence joins TRBV12-3 or TRBV12-4 and TRBJ1-2; possibly TRBD1 for D (5 bases). The CDR3 has 14 amino acids. V lost 1 base and J 4 bases, leaving 10 bases between the germline ends. CDR3 bases: TGTGCCAGCAGTTTAGGCCAGGGCCTCTATGGCTACACCTTC. Translation: CASSLGQGLYGYTF.

The chain links TRBV5-6 to TRBJ1-1, with D perhaps matching TRBD1 (6 bases). The CDR3 contains 14 residues. V gave up 4 bases and J gave up 3 bases, with 13 bases separating them. Germline CDR1 and CDR2: SGHDT and YYEEEE. CDR3 bases: TGTGCCAGCAGCCGGACAAACAGGGACACTGAAGCTTTCTTT. The encoded protein is CASSRTNRDTEAFF.

The chain uses TRBV29-1 and TRBJ1-2; no reliable D call. V lost 6 bases, J lost 8 bases, and 4 bases lay in between. The CDR3 runs to 8 residues. The V gene's germline CDR1 is SQVTM and CDR2 ANQGSEA. Here the CDR3 reads CSVEGYTF. The DNA of the CDR3 is TGCAGCGTGGAGGGCTACACCTTC.

This clonotype occurred a few times. The chain is built from TRBV20-1 and TRBJ2-3; the match to TRBD2 covers 8 bases. Germline CDR1 and CDR2: DFQATT and SNEGSKA (reference sequence). The CDR3 is made up of 15 amino acids. The V and J ends lost 5 bases and 2 bases, in that order; junction bases with no gene match: 9. The CDR3 loop reads CSAARTSGTTDTQYF. Here the CDR3 DNA reads TGCAGTGCTGCTAGAACTAGCGGAACCACAGATACGCAGTATTTT.

This clonotype was detected a few times. CDR3 residues: CASSLEGGGSSDTQYF. The CDR3 DNA reads as TGTGCCAGCTCCCTGGAAGGGGGCGGGAGTTCAGATACGCAGTATTTT. The J gene is TRBJ2-3, the V gene TRBV7-9; D may correspond to TRBD1 or TRBD2 (7 bases each). The CDR3 covers 16 residues. Trimming stripped 8 bases from V and 4 bases from J, with 22 bases between. Looked up from germline, CDR1 is SEHNR and CDR2 is FQNEAQ (reference sequence).

The genes are TRBV5-1 and TRBJ2-1; the D is unclear. The CDR3 extends over 13 amino acids. Germline V gives CDR1 SGHRS, CDR2 YFSETQ. Trimming cost V 1 base and J 11 bases, with 13 bases left between them. The DNA for the CDR3 is TGCGCCAGCAGCTTGAGCTATGAATTGCAGCAGTTCTTC. As protein: CASSLSYELQQFF.

Concerning this clonotype itself: One junction end disagrees with the germline gene, perhaps due to a read error. The chain carries TRBV5-5 and TRBJ2-7, with TRBD1 matching 9 bases. CDR3 size: 15 residues. The germline V gene encodes CDR1 SGHKS and CDR2 YYEKEE (reference sequence). CDR3 sequence reads: CASSLDGQGTYDQYF. The CDR3 DNA follows: TGTGCCAGCAGCTTGGACGGACAGGGGACCTACGACCAGTACTTC.

This clonotype was counted a few times. The rearrangement links TRBV5-1 to TRBJ1-3, with D maybe TRBD1 (5 bases). CDR3 length: 16 residues. Germline-derived CDR1 and CDR2 are SGHRS and YFSETQ. Deletions cut 0 bases from V and 0 bases from J, with 10 bases between. This CDR3 is CASSLAEGPSGNTIYF. In nucleotides, the CDR3 is TGCGCCAGCAGCTTGGCCGAGGGGCCCTCTGGAAACACCATATATTTT.